This T cell receptor beta chain stems from a study of PD-1 blockade in classical Hodgkin lymphoma. Study conclusions and caveats: Anyone who began nivolumab under 1 year after ASCT was excluded. With respect to the repertoire differences, their causes, possibly disease activity or prior therapy, remain undefined.

Profiling relied on immunoSEQ multiplex PCR, and the TCRdb table lists in-frame clones only, not all of them. The sample shows about 12,000 clones, roughly three quarters of them seen only once. With no exception, relapse followed autologous stem cell transplantation in all patients, and brentuximab vedotin exposure varied. Magnetic negative selection of thawed PBMCs was the method by which CD4+ T cells were purified. Patients reached a best response of complete response, partial response or progressive disease. CDR1 and CDR2 from the germline V gene are SGDLS and YYNGEE. Trimming took off 0 bases at V and 0 bases at J, with 5 bases between the two ends. The CDR3 runs to 14 residues. In this sample, this clone turned up a few times. No antigen is known for it.

The receptor's source is a human donor with classical Hodgkin lymphoma. The sequencing used CD4+ T cells from blood, collected at baseline. The chain recombines TRBV9 with TRBJ2-3, with unresolved D. CDR3 in DNA: TGTGCCAGCAGCGTAGCCGGTAGCACAGATACGCAGTATTTT. Its protein product is CASSVAGSTDTQYF.